This T cell receptor beta chain derives from a study of T-cell memory formation after mild COVID-19. The study's findings and limits: Pre-infection memory contained some responding clones, which suggested that cross-reactive memory had joined. Later expanders leaned toward CD4+, whereas clones contracting from day 15 to 85 were balanced CD4/CD8.

This clonotype was picked up a small number of times. Its antigen is as yet unknown. TCRdb reprocessed the 5' RACE reads via MiXCR and lists one record per CDR3 protein. This table has some 290,000 distinct CDR3 sequences, about 16% appearing once. This CDR3 is built from 18 residues. The V and J ends lost 6 bases and 2 bases respectively, with 23 bases between them. This chain connects TRBV12-3 or TRBV12-4 to TRBJ1-5; D unclear. Source material: PBMCs or a T cell subset sorted from them (not recorded which). The TCR originated in a man aged 18-30 years who had mild COVID-19 (a few samples of this study predate the infection). Cell type and time point are not known. The CDR3, as DNA: TGTGCCAGCAGCTTCCTTCTTGGTACCGTGGAGGGCAATCAGCCCCAGCATTTT. It encodes CASSFLLGTVEGNQPQHF.